The 20 T cell receptor beta chains below were found in one sample sequenced in a study of cytomegalovirus exposure and HLA in healthy donors. 13 Jbeta primers and 60 Vbeta primers were used for the PCR. Profiling relied on immunoSEQ multiplex PCR, and the TCRdb table lists in-frame clones only, not all of them. The sample has about 40,000 clones; 68% are singletons. The sequenced sample consisted of PBMCs. The receptors derive from a man in his forties or fifties in good health and CMV-seronegative.

The rearrangement uses TRBV15 and TRBJ1-2, with 9 bases identical to TRBD1. The CDR3 sequence is 14 residues long. The junction had 3 bases not matched to a gene; V was cut back by 0 bases and J by 7 bases. Germline loops: CDR1 LNHNV, CDR2 YYDKDF (reference sequence). CDR3 loop: CATSRDLTGGGYTF. CDR3 in DNA: TGTGCCACCAGCAGAGATCTGACAGGGGGTGGCTACACCTTC.

This clone was counted between two and nine times. The chain joins TRBV15 to TRBJ1-1, with D possibly being TRBD1 (6 bases). This CDR3 has 14 residues. Germline CDR1 is LNHNV and CDR2 is YYDKDF (reference sequence). The V end was cut by 6 bases, the J end by 6 bases, with 17 bases between. The CDR3 here is CATRENRVIPEAFF. The CDR3 nucleotides are TGTGCCACCAGGGAGAACAGGGTAATTCCTGAAGCTTTCTTT.

The CDR3 here is CASSGDSNEAFF. The DNA for the CDR3 is TGTGCCAGCAGCGGGGACAGCAATGAAGCTTTCTTT. The J gene is TRBJ1-1, the V gene TRBV9; 7 positions match TRBD1. Per germline, CDR1 SGDLS and CDR2 YYNGEE. The CDR3 has 12 residues. J was trimmed by 7 bases and V by 3 bases; bases with no gene match: 3.

In its sample, this clone was seen once. The V call is TRBV14, the J call TRBJ2-7, with TRBD2 as a possible D gene (6 bases). The V gene's germline CDR1 is SGHDN and CDR2 FVKESK. The CDR3 is 17 amino acids. Trimming took 4 bases from V and 0 from J, leaving 19 bases between them. CDR3 in DNA: TGTGCCAGCAGCCTTCGAACAGCGGGTAAAAGCTCCTACGAGCAGTACTTC. Amino acids: CASSLRTAGKSSYEQYF.

The chain is built from TRBV4-1 and TRBJ2-5; 9 positions agree with TRBD2. This CDR3 spans 16 amino acids. The junction had 5 bases not matched to a gene; V was cut back by 0 bases and J by 3 bases. Germline CDR1 reads MGHRA; CDR2 reads YSYEKL. CDR3 DNA sequence: TGCGCCAGCAGCCAAGATGAGGAGCGGGGGGAAGAGACCCAGTACTTC. This encodes CASSQDEERGEETQYF.

The chain carries TRBV5-1 and TRBJ2-6; 10 positions match TRBD1. J gave up 3 bases and V 4 bases, and 7 bases lay outside the gene matches. The germline CDR1 and CDR2 sequences are SGHRS and YFSETQ. This CDR3 has 17 amino acids. The CDR3 is CASSPRDRGIGANVLTF. In DNA form, the CDR3 reads TGCGCCAGCAGCCCACGGGACAGGGGAATTGGGGCCAACGTCCTGACTTTC.

This chain joins TRBV5-4 and TRBJ2-5; D might be TRBD1 (6 bases). The end of the DNA aligns better with TRBJ2-7, so the J call may be wrong. This CDR3 region has 14 residues. Germline V gene data show CDR1 as SGHNT and CDR2 as YYREEE (reference sequence). CDR3 amino acids: CASSSMTGPYEQYF. The CDR3 DNA reads as TGTGCCAGCAGCTCCATGACAGGACCCTACGAGCAGTACTTC.

This chain links TRBV7-8 with TRBJ1-1; possibly TRBD1 for D (6 bases). V was pared by 1 base and J by 0 bases, with 9 bases between. CDR1 and CDR2 from the germline V gene are SGHVS and FQNEAQ. CDR3 length equals 15 residues. CDR3 coding DNA: TGTGCCAGCAGCTTAGACGGGACAATGAACACTGAAGCTTTCTTT. Amino acid sequence: CASSLDGTMNTEAFF. The whole variable domain, remainder taken from reference TRBV7-8 and TRBJ1-1, is GAGVSQSPRYKVAKRGQDVALRCDPISGHVSLFWYQQALGQGPEFLTYFQNEAQLDKSGLPSDRFFAERPEGSVSTLKIQRTQQEDSAVYLCASSLDGTMNTEAFFGQGTRLTVV.

This sequence joins TRBV7-9 and TRBJ1-6, with a possible D match to TRBD1 (6 bases). Germline CDR1 reads SEHNR; CDR2 reads FQNEAQ (reference sequence). The CDR3 loop spans 15 amino acids. Trimming cost V 5 bases and J 10 bases, with 18 bases left between them. The CDR3 reads CASSSRGGRFSPLHF. The CDR3 DNA sequence: TGTGCCAGCAGCAGTAGGGGGGGTCGTTTCTCACCCCTCCACTTT.

The CDR3 DNA is TGTGCCAGCTCACCGGCAGTACTGAACACTGAAGCTTTCTTT. Amino acids: CASSPAVLNTEAFF. The chain uses TRBV18 and TRBJ1-1; no reliable D call. Germline CDR1 and CDR2: KGHSH and LQKENI. The CDR3 has 14 residues. Trimming removed 3 bases at V and 0 bases at J, with 8 bases between.

Only one count was recorded for this clone. The chain employs TRBV28 and TRBJ2-3, with D possibly TRBD2 on 5 matching bases. Per germline, CDR1 MDHEN and CDR2 SYDVKM. Between the trimmed V and J ends, which lost 5 bases and 2 bases, there was a span of 14 bases. The CDR3 spans 15 residues. CDR3 in DNA: TGTGCCAGCAGTCCGAGCCCCGGGGACACAGATACGCAGTATTTT. This codes for CASSPSPGDTDTQYF.

This CDR3 reads CSVAEVMNTEAFF. DNA of the CDR3: TGCAGCGTTGCCGAGGTGATGAACACTGAAGCTTTCTTT. V and J are TRBV29-1 and TRBJ1-1, with D hard to call. The CDR3 sequence is 13 residues long. CDR1 and CDR2 (germline): SQVTM, ANQGSEA. V lost 4 bases and J 0 bases, leaving 9 bases between the germline ends.

This clone was seen a handful of times. The V gene is TRBV6-4, the J gene TRBJ2-1; 8 positions agree with TRBD2. Germline V gene lookup returns CDR1 MRHNA and CDR2 SNTAGT. The J segment lost 6 bases and the V segment lost 2 bases, leaving 0 bases of the junction unmatched. The CDR3 extends over 13 amino acids. The CDR3 coding sequence is TGTGCCAGCAGTGACGGGACTAGCAATGAGCAGTTCTTC. Protein sequence: CASSDGTSNEQFF.

V and J are TRBV5-4 and TRBJ1-1; 7 bases match TRBD1. CDR3 length equals 15 residues. J was trimmed by 6 bases and V by 1 base; bases with no gene match: 9. Germline loops: CDR1 SGHNT, CDR2 YYREEE (reference sequence). CDR3 in DNA: TGTGCCAGCAGCTTGAACGCAGGGGGGCGCGCTGAAGCTTTCTTT. It codes for CASSLNAGGRAEAFF.

The V gene is TRBV6-1, the J gene TRBJ2-7; 8 bases agree with TRBD1. The CDR3 loop spans 15 amino acids. Trimming cost V 4 bases and J 4 bases; bases outside gene matches: 9. The germline CDR1 and CDR2 sequences are MNHNS and SASEGT. This chain's CDR3 is CASSVLRQGRYEQYF. The CDR3 region has the DNA TGTGCCAGCAGTGTATTAAGACAGGGGAGGTACGAGCAGTACTTC.

This clone was picked up one time. This sequence joins TRBV4-1 and TRBJ1-5, with 9 positions matching TRBD1. CDR3 length: 15 amino acids. J was trimmed by 7 bases and V by 5 bases; bases with no gene match: 9. Germline V gene lookup returns CDR1 MGHRA and CDR2 YSYEKL. CDR3 residues: CASSKGGQGHQPQHF. CDR3 bases: TGCGCCAGCAGCAAAGGCGGACAGGGGCACCAGCCCCAGCATTTT.

The V call is TRBV7-8, the J call TRBJ1-2; D is perhaps TRBD1 (5 bases). The CDR3 extends over 13 amino acids. V lost 5 bases and J 4 bases, leaving 11 bases between the germline ends. Germline assignment: CDR1 SGHVS and CDR2 FQNEAQ. The chain's CDR3 is CASSLQDIYGYTF. DNA for the CDR3: TGTGCCAGCAGCCTTCAGGACATCTATGGCTACACCTTC. The variable domain in full, completed from reference TRBV7-8 and TRBJ1-2, reads GAGVSQSPRYKVAKRGQDVALRCDPISGHVSLFWYQQALGQGPEFLTYFQNEAQLDKSGLPSDRFFAERPEGSVSTLKIQRTQQEDSAVYLCASSLQDIYGYTFGSGTRLTVV.

Written as DNA, the CDR3 is TGTGCCTGGAGTGTATCAGGGAGGAATTCACCCCTCCACTTT. This gives the protein CAWSVSGRNSPLHF. The chain combines TRBV30 with TRBJ1-6, with D perhaps TRBD1 (5 bases). CDR3 length: 14 amino acids. Germline V gives CDR1 GTSNPN, CDR2 SVGIG (reference sequence). Trimming shortened V by 0 bases and J by 7 bases, and 10 bases separated the two germline ends. Full variable domain (outside the CDR3, taken from reference TRBV30 and TRBJ1-6): SQTIHQWPATLVQPVGSPLSLECTVEGTSNPNLYWYRQAAGRGLQLLFYSVGIGQISSEVPQNLSASRPQDRQFILSSKKLLLSDSGFYLCAWSVSGRNSPLHFGNGTRLTVT.

This clone occurred a few times. This chain connects TRBV6-1 to TRBJ2-7; weak D call: TRBD1 (5 bases). Germline V lookup: CDR1 MNHNS, CDR2 SASEGT. V lost 3 bases, J lost 6 bases, and 15 bases lay in between. The CDR3 extends over 14 amino acids. CDR3 in amino acids: CASSEAPSRGEQYF. For the CDR3, the DNA is TGTGCCAGCAGTGAGGCACCCTCTAGGGGCGAGCAGTACTTC.

The chain couples TRBV6-5 to TRBJ1-6, with D perhaps TRBD1 (6 bases). The germline V and J ends were trimmed by 1 base and 8 bases, with 12 bases remaining between them. Germline-derived CDR1 and CDR2 are MNHEY and SVGAGI. The CDR3 spans 15 residues. The CDR3 region is CASSYFRGGDSPLHF. CDR3 coding DNA: TGTGCCAGCAGTTACTTCAGGGGAGGGGATTCACCCCTCCACTTT.